One sample yielded the 4 T cell receptor beta chains listed below, sequenced in a study of T cell changes during pregnancy in multiple sclerosis. Clones were sequenced by immunoSEQ multiplex PCR, and TCRdb holds only the in-frame ones, with some missing. The sample consists of 75,000 to 95,000 clones, more than 80% of them appearing once. Sequenced material: peripheral blood, taken in the first trimester of pregnancy. The receptor set was obtained from a female donor in good health, enrolled as a control in a pregnancy study.

The V call is TRBV10-1, the J call TRBJ1-1; the D is unclear. CDR3 length: 16 residues. Germline values: CDR1 WNHNN, CDR2 SYGVQD (reference sequence). V gave up 2 bases and J gave up 4 bases, with 17 bases separating them. The CDR3 loop reads CASSERAARDSTEAFF. CDR3 nucleotides: TGCGCCAGCAGTGAGAGGGCCGCGAGGGATAGCACTGAAGCTTTCTTT.

The J gene is TRBJ1-2, the V gene TRBV5-6; 9 nucleotides align to TRBD1. Germline V gene lookup returns CDR1 SGHDT and CDR2 YYEEEE. CDR3 length: 14 amino acids. Losses at the gene ends were 4 bases for V and 5 bases for J; bases not matched to a gene: 6. The CDR3 DNA reads TGTGCCAGCAGCCTTAACAGGGGGCCTTATGGCTACACCTTC. Amino acids: CASSLNRGPYGYTF.

V usage is TRBV5-1 and J usage is TRBJ1-1, with TRBD1 as a possible D gene (6 bases). The CDR3 loop spans 15 amino acids. Germline lookup yields CDR1 SGHRS and CDR2 YFSETQ. Trimming cost V 1 base and J 2 bases, with 12 bases left between them. The CDR3 loop reads CASSLQGNKNTEAFF. The CDR3 DNA is TGCGCCAGCAGCTTGCAGGGGAATAAAAACACTGAAGCTTTCTTT.

The chain has TRBV5-4 and TRBJ2-2; D is ambiguous. Trimming pared 0 bases from V and 9 bases from J, leaving 9 bases between. Germline V lookup: CDR1 SGHNT, CDR2 YYREEE (reference sequence). The CDR3 loop spans 13 amino acids. CDR3 sequence: CASSLGLSRELFF. The DNA of the CDR3 is TGTGCCAGCAGCTTGGGGCTTAGCAGGGAGCTGTTTTTT.